The T cell receptor (beta chain) under discussion was sequenced for a study of a mutant IDH1 vaccine in newly diagnosed glioma. About the research overall: Investigators started vaccination 4-6 weeks after radiotherapy alone, or with temozolomide cycles. Before enrollment, the patients had been treated with radiotherapy alone, temozolomide alone, or both together. Most of them had received both. Findings of the study overall: Immune responses induced by vaccination arose in just under 95% of the patients.

As regards this clone: Its matching antigen is unknown.

Trimming removed 6 bases from V and 5 bases from J; junction bases left unmatched: 4. This CDR3 has 13 amino acids. Germline lookup yields CDR1 SNHLY and CDR2 FYNNEI. Produced via immunoSEQ multiplex PCR; TCRdb's table is partial and in-frame only. The data hold 40,000 to 45,000 clones, with about three quarters observed a single time. The time point here: week 23, last vaccination. It was 300 ug of mutant IDH1 20-mer peptide that made up each vaccine dose, given with topical imiquimod. In every donor, the tumor was a new WHO grade 3 or 4 IDH1-mutant, ATRX-lost astrocytoma. The chain has TRBV2 and TRBJ1-2; 9 bases match TRBD1. The sequenced sample was PBMCs, obtained from a glioma patient whose treatment included an IDH1 peptide vaccine. The TCR sequence derives from a man aged 50 to 59 with glioma. The CDR3 loop reads CASRPGQGYGYTF. The CDR3 nucleotides read TGTGCCAGCAGACCCGGACAGGGGTATGGCTACACCTTC.